This T cell receptor (beta chain) was recorded in a study of cytomegalovirus exposure and HLA in healthy donors. Study results and limitations: A missense variant in DCLRE1C was later tied to TCR beta V- and J-gene trimming. The classifier, whose performance was assessed in both the original and validation cohorts, reportedly diagnosed cytomegalovirus status with high specificity and sensitivity.

Amplification used 60 Vbeta primers and 13 Jbeta primers. Libraries were prepared by immunoSEQ multiplex PCR; TCRdb keeps only in-frame clonotypes and omits some of them. The table includes approximately 200,000 clones, around 85% detected once. Of note for this clone: Its target is unknown.

Input material: PBMCs. This receptor was identified in a human donor in good health.

The CDR3 here is CSAGRGEGYTF. The DNA for the CDR3 is TGCAGTGCTGGCAGGGGAGAGGGCTACACCTTC. The chain is built from TRBV20-1 and TRBJ1-2; D might be TRBD1 (6 bases). This CDR3 has 11 residues. Germline CDR1 and CDR2: DFQATT and SNEGSKA (reference sequence). V lost 5 bases and J lost 8, with 12 bases in between.